One sample yielded the 4 T cell receptor beta chains listed below, sequenced in a study of blood T cell repertoires in COVID-19. TCRdb's table, derived via immunoSEQ multiplex PCR, lists solely in-frame clones and lacks some. The sample contains 50,000 or so clones, approximately 83% of which appear only once. Input material: peripheral blood. Receptor source: a man older than 75 with COVID-19, enrolled during active disease.

CDR3 nucleotides: TGTGCCAGCAGTATGAACACAGGGGGCCCCTACGAGCAGTACTTC. Translation: CASSMNTGGPYEQYF. This sequence joins TRBV6-5 and TRBJ2-7; 9 bases are shared with TRBD1. Germline V gives CDR1 MNHEY, CDR2 SVGAGI. After removal of 5 bases from V and 2 bases from J, the junction contained 7 bases not matched to a gene. The length of the CDR3 is 15 residues.

This clone is classed as hyperexpanded. The chain is built from TRBV24-1 and TRBJ2-2, with 9 bases aligning to TRBD1. CDR3 length: 16 residues. Germline V gene sequence: CDR1 KGHDR, CDR2 SFDVKD. The junction had 7 bases not matched to a gene; V was cut back by 4 bases and J by 5 bases. The CDR3 here is CATSDPGTGTTGELFF. For the CDR3, the DNA is TGTGCCACCAGTGACCCCGGGACAGGGACGACCGGGGAGCTGTTTTTT.

This chain joins TRBV14 and TRBJ1-2; 8 bases are a match to TRBD1. The CDR3 length is 13 residues. Trimming removed 5 bases from V and 6 bases from J; junction bases left unmatched: 5. Germline CDR1 and CDR2: SGHDN and FVKESK. The DNA for the CDR3 is TGTGCCAGCAGCACGTCGACAGGGGATGGCTACACCTTC. Translation: CASSTSTGDGYTF.

The chain couples TRBV9 to TRBJ2-1; D is perhaps TRBD2 (5 bases). Looked up from germline, CDR1 is SGDLS and CDR2 is YYNGEE. V was pared by 4 bases and J by 6 bases, with 14 bases between. The CDR3 has 14 residues. CDR3 DNA sequence: TGTGCCAGCAGCCGTGACGGAGGCTCCAATGAGCAGTTCTTC. Translation gives CASSRDGGSNEQFF.